The clone carrying this TCR beta chain was recorded only once. Its target is unknown. The data derive from a study of OX40 agonist ivuxolimab in advanced cancers. Study-level points and caveats: Averaged across samples, CD8+ T cells carried more expanded clones than CD4+ did. CD4+ and CD8+ blood T cells expanded clonally by week 6 at 0.1 to 3.0 mg/kg.

The table came from immunoSEQ multiplex PCR; TCRdb's copy has only in-frame clones and leaves some out. The table records tens of thousands of clones, around nine tenths of them present only once. Trimming stripped 4 bases from V and 6 bases from J, with 19 bases between. The CDR3 runs to 15 residues. Per germline, CDR1 SGHVS and CDR2 FQNEAQ. This sample comprised CD4+ or CD8+ T cells sorted from blood, obtained in a trial of the OX40 agonist ivuxolimab. The sequence derives from an adult with an advanced solid tumor such as melanoma, head and neck, liver or kidney cancer. The J gene is TRBJ2-7, the V gene TRBV7-8, with TRBD2 as a possible D gene (5 bases). CDR3 DNA sequence: TGTGCCAGCAGCTCCTTGACTAAAGCCCTTTCCGAGCAGTACTTC. Its protein is CASSSLTKALSEQYF.